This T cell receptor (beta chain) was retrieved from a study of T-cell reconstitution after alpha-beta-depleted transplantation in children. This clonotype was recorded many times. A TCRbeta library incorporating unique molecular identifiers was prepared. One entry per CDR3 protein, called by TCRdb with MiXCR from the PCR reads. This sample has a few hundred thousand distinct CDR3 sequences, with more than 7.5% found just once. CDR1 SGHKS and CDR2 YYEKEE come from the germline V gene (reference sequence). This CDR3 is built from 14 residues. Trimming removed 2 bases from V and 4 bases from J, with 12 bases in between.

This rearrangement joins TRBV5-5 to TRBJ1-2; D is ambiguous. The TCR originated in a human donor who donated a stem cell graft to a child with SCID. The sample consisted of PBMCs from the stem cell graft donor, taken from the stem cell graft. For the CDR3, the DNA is TGTGCCAGCAGCTTCCGGGGAGACCCCTATGGCTACACCTTC. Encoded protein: CASSFRGDPYGYTF.